This entry concerns a single TCR beta chain. This record belongs to a study of preoperative IRX-2 immunotherapy in early breast cancer. Using immunoSEQ multiplex PCR, the repertoire was profiled, and TCRdb retains in-frame clones only, with some absent. Seen here are 600 to 850 clones, approximately 79% observed once, and the top ten hold about 12%. The treatment is: preoperative locoregional IRX-2 cytokine immunotherapy. Samples came from a phase Ib trial of preoperative locoregional IRX-2 cytokine immunotherapy. This clonotype was obtained from a human donor with breast cancer. The sample in question was tumor tissue, obtained after IRX-2 immunotherapy.

CDR3 in amino acids: CATSRDQDSGANVLTF. CDR3 in DNA: TGTGCCACCAGCAGAGATCAGGACTCTGGGGCCAACGTCCTGACTTTC. The V call is TRBV15, the J call TRBJ2-6; D not certain. Trimming pared 0 bases from V and 0 bases from J, leaving 6 bases between. This CDR3 comprises 16 residues. Germline V gives CDR1 LNHNV, CDR2 YYDKDF (reference sequence).